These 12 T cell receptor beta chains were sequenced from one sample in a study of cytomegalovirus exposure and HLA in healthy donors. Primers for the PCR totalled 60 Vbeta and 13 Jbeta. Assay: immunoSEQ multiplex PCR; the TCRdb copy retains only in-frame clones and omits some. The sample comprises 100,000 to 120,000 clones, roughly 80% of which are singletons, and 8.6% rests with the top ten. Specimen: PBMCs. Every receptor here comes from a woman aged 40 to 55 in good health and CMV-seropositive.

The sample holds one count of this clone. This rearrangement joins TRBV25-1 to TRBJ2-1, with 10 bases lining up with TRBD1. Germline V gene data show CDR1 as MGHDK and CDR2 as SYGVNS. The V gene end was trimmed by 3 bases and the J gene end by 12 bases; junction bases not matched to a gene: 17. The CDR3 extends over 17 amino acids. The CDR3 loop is CASSDSYRDRGRSGQFF. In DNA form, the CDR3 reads TGTGCCAGCAGTGACTCCTACCGGGACAGGGGCCGCTCCGGGCAGTTCTTC. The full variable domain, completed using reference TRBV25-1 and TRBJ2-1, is EADIYQTPRYLVIGTGKKITLECSQTMGHDKMYWYQQDPGMELHLIHYSYGVNSTEKGDLSSESTVSRIRTEHFPLTLESARPSHTSQYLCASSDSYRDRGRSGQFFGPGTRLTVL.

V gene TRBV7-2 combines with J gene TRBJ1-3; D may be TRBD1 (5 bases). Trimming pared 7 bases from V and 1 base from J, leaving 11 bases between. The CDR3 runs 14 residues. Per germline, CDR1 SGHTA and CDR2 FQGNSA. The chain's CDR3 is CASISGGSGNTIYF. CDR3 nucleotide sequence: TGTGCCAGCATATCGGGGGGATCTGGAAACACCATATATTTT. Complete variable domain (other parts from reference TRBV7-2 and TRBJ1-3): GAGVSQSPSNKVTEKGKDVELRCDPISGHTALYWYRQSLGQGLEFLIYFQGNSAPDKSGLPSDRFSAERTGGSVSTLTIQRTQQEDSAVYLCASISGGSGNTIYFGEGSWLTVV.

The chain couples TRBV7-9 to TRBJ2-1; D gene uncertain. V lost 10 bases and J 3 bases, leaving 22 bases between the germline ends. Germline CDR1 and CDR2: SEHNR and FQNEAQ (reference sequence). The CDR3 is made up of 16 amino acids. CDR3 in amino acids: CAIVPGAVPLYNEQFF. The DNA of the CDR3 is TGTGCCATAGTCCCCGGCGCGGTACCTCTCTACAATGAGCAGTTCTTC.

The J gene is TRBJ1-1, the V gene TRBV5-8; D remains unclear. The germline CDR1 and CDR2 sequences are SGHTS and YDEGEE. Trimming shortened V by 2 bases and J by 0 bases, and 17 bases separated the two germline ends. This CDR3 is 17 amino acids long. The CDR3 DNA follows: TGTGCCAGCAGCTTCGGCAGTTTGACGGGATTGAACACTGAAGCTTTCTTT. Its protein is CASSFGSLTGLNTEAFF.

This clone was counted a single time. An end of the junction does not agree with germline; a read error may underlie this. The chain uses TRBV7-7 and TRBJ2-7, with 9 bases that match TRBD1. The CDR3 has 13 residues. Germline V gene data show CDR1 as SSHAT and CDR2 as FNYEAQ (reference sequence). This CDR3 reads CASSRDRDYEQYF. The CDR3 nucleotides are TGTGCTAGCAGTCGGGACAGGGACTACGAGCAGTACTTC.

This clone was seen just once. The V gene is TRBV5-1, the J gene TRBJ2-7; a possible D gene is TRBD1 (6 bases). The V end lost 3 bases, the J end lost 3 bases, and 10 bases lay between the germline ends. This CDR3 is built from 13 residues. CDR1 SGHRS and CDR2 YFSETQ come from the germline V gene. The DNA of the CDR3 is TGCGCCAGCAGCTCCATGGGACACTACGAGCAGTACTTC. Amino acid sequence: CASSSMGHYEQYF. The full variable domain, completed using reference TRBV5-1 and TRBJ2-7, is KAGVTQTPRYLIKTRGQQVTLSCSPISGHRSVSWYQQTPGQGLQFLFEYFSETQRNKGNFPGRFSGRQFSNSRSEMNVSTLELGDSALYLCASSSMGHYEQYFGPGTRLTVT.

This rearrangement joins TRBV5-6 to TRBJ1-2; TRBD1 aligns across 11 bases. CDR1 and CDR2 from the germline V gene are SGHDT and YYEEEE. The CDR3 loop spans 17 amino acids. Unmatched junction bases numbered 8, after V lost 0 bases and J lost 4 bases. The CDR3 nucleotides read TGTGCCAGCAGCTTGGTTGGACAGGGGGCGCAGGGCTATGGCTACACCTTC. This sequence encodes CASSLVGQGAQGYGYTF.

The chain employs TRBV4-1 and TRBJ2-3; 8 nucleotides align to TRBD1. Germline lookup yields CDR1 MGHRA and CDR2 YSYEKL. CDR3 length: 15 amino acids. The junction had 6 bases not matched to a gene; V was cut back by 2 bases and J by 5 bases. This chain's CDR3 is CASSQIIQGVDTQYF. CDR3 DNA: TGCGCCAGCAGCCAAATAATACAGGGGGTAGATACGCAGTATTTT.

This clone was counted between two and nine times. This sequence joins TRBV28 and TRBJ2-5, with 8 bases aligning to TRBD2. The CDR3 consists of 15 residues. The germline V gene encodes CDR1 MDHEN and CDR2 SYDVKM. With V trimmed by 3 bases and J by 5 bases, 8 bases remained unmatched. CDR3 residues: CASSFGSGETETQYF. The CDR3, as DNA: TGTGCCAGCAGTTTTGGTAGCGGGGAAACGGAGACCCAGTACTTC.

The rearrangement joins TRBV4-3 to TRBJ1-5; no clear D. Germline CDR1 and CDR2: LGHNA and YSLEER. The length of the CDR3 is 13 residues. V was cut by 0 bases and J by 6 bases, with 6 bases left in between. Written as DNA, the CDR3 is TGCGCCAGCAGCCAAGAACCGGGTCAGCCCCAGCATTTT. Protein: CASSQEPGQPQHF.

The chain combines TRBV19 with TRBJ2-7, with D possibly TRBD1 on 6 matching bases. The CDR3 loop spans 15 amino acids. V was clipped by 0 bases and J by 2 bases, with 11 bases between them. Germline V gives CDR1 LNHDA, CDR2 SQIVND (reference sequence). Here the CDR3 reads CASSIDSGTPYEQYF. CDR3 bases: TGTGCCAGTAGTATAGACTCCGGGACACCCTACGAGCAGTACTTC.

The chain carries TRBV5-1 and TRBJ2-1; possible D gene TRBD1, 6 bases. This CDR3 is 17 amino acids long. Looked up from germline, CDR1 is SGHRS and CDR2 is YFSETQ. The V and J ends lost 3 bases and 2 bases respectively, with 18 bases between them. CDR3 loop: CASSWRPSDRAYNEQFF. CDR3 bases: TGCGCCAGCAGCTGGAGGCCCTCGGACAGAGCCTACAATGAGCAGTTCTTC.